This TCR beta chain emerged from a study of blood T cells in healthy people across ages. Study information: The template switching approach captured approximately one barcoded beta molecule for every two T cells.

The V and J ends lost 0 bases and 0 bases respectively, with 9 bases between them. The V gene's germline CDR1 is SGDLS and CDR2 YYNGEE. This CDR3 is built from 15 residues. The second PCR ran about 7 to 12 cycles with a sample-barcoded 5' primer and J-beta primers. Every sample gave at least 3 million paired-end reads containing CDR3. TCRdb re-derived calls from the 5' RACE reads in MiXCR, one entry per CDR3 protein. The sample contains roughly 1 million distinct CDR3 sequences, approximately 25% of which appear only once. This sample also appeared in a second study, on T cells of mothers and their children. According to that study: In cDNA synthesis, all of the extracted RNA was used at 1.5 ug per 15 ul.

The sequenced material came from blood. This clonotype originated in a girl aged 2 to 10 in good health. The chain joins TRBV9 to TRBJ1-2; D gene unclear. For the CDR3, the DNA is TGTGCCAGCAGCGTAGGACCGTCGTCTAACTATGGCTACACCTTC. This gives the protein CASSVGPSSNYGYTF.